This TCR beta chain was recorded in a study of beta chain features in type 1 diabetes. On the study more broadly: Healthy donors resembled patients in age, gender and cell yields.

V lost 1 base and J lost 3, with 17 bases in between. The length of the CDR3 is 17 residues. CDR1 LNHNV and CDR2 YYDKDF come from the germline V gene (reference sequence). This clone has just a few counts. The antigen remains undetermined. Of the isolated RNA, all was reverse transcribed, and so the sequenced material was expressed TCRB transcripts. Produced via immunoSEQ multiplex PCR; TCRdb's table is partial and in-frame only. The sample has a few hundred thousand clones, 9.6% seen once. Study-wide findings and caveats: Moderate yet significant TCRB CDR3 shortening was seen in Type 1 diabetes patients in all four CD4+ subsets. Across patients, naive, central memory and Treg TCRB repertoires exhibited apparently greater similarity than was observed across healthy donors. There were fewer insertions and more deletions at the VDJ junctions of type 1 diabetes patients.

This receptor was obtained from a woman between 18 and 30 years old in good health. The V call is TRBV15, the J call TRBJ2-3, with D perhaps TRBD2 (5 bases). The sample consisted of naive CD4+ T cells from blood. The CDR3 loop is CATSRGGQSGGTDTQYF. DNA for the CDR3: TGTGCCACCAGCAGAGGAGGGCAGTCTGGTGGGACAGATACGCAGTATTTT.